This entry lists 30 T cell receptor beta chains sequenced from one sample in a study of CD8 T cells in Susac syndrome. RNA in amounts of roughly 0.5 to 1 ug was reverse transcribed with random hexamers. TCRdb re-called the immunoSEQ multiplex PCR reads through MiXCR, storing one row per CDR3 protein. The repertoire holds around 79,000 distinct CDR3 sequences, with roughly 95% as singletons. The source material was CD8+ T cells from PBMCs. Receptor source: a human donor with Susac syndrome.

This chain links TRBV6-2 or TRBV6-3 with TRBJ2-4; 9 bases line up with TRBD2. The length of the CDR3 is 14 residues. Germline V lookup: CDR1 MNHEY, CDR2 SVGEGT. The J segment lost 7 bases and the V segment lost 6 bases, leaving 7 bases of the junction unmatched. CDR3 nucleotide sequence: TGTGCCAGCAGCCAAGCGGGGGGCCTGAACATTCAGTACTTC. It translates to CASSQAGGLNIQYF.

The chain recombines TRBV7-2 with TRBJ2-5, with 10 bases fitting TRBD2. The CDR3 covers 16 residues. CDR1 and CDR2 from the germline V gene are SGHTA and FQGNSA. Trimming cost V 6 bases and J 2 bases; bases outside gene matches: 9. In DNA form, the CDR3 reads TGTGCCAGCAGTCATACAGGACTAGCGGTTCAAGAGACCCAGTACTTC. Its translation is CASSHTGLAVQETQYF.

CDR3 nucleotides: TGCAGTGCTAGACAAGGGACCCGTCAAGAGACCCAGTACTTC. It encodes CSARQGTRQETQYF. J is TRBJ2-5 and V is TRBV20-1, with D perhaps given as TRBD1 or TRBD2 (5 bases each). Trimming took 2 bases from V and 2 from J, leaving 12 bases between them. The CDR3 is 14 residues long. Per germline, CDR1 DFQATT and CDR2 SNEGSKA (reference sequence).

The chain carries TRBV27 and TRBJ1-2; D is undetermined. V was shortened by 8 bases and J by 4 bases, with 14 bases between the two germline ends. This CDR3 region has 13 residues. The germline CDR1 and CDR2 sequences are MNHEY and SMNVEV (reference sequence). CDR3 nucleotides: TGTGCCAGCTCCCCGAGAGGTTTCTATGGCTACACCTTC. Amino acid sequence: CASSPRGFYGYTF.

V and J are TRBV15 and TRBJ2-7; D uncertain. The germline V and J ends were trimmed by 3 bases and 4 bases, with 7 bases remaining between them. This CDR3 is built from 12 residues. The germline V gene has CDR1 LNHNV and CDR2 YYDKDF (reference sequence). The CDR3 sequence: CATSSRSYEQYF. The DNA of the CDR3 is TGTGCCACCAGCAGCAGAAGTTACGAGCAGTACTTC. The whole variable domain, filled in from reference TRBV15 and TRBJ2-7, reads DAMVIQNPRYQVTQFGKPVTLSCSQTLNHNVMYWYQQKSSQAPKLLFHYYDKDFNNEADTPDNFQSRRPNTSFCFLDIRSPGLGDTAMYLCATSSRSYEQYFGPGTRLTVT.

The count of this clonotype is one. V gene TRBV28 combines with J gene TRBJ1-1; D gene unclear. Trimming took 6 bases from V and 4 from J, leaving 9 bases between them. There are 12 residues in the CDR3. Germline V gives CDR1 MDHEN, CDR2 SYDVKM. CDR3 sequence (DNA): TGTGCCAGCAGCCGGACCTCCACTGAAGCTTTCTTT. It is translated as CASSRTSTEAFF.

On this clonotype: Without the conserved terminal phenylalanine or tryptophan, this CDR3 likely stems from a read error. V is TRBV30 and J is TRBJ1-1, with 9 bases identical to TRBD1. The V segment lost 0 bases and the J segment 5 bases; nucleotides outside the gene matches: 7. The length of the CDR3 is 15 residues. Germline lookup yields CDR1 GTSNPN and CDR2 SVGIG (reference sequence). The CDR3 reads CAWSVAGQGSTEAFL. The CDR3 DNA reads TGTGCCTGGAGTGTGGCGGGACAGGGCTCTACTGAAGCTTTCCTT.

The CDR3 sequence is CASFYGTSTGELFF. The CDR3 region has the DNA TGTGCCAGCTTCTACGGGACAAGCACCGGGGAGCTGTTTTTT. V gene TRBV12-3 or TRBV12-4 combines with J gene TRBJ2-2; maybe TRBD1 (6 bases). With 8 bases removed from V and 4 bases from J, the gap between germline ends came to 14 bases. The CDR3 is 14 residues long.

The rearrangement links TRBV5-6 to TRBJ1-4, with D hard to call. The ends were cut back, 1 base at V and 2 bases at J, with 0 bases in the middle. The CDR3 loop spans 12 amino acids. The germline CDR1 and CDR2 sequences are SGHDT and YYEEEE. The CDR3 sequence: CASSLTNEKLFF. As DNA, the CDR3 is TGTGCCAGCAGCTTGACTAATGAAAAACTGTTTTTT.

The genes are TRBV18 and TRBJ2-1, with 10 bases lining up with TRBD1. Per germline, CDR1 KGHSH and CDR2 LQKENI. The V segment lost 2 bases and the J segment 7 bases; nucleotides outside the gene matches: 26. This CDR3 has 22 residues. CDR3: CASSPGKGRITRGQGTGNEQFF. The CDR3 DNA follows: TGTGCCAGCTCACCAGGAAAAGGGAGGATAACACGGGGACAGGGGACGGGAAATGAGCAGTTCTTC.

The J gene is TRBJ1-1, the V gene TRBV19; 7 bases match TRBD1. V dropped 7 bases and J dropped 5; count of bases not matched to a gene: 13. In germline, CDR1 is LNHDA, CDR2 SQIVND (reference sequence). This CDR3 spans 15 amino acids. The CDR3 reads CASTTAQGEDTEAFF. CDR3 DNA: TGTGCCAGTACCACGGCCCAGGGGGAGGATACTGAAGCTTTCTTT.

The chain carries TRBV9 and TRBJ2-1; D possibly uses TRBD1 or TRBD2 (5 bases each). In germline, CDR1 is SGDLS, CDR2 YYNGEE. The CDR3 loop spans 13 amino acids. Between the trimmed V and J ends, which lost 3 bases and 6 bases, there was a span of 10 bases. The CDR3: CASSGGRGNEQFF. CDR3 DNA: TGTGCCAGCAGCGGGGGACGCGGCAATGAGCAGTTCTTC.

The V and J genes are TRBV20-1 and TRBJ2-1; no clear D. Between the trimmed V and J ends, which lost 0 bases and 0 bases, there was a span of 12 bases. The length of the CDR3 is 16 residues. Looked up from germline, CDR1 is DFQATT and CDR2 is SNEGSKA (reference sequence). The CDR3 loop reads CSARDLYKSSYNEQFF. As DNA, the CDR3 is TGCAGTGCTAGAGACTTATACAAAAGCTCCTACAATGAGCAGTTCTTC.

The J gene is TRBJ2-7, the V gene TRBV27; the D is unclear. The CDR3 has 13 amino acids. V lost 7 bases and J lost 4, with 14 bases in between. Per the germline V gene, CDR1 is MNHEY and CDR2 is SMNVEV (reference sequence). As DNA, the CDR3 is TGTGCCAGCAAAGGGCTCTCGCCGTACGAGCAGTACTTC. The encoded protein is CASKGLSPYEQYF.

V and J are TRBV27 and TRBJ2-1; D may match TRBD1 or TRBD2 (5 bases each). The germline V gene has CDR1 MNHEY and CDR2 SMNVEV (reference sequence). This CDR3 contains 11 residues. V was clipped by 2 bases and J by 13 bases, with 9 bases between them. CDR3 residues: CASSLGTEQFF. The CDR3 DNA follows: TGTGCCAGCAGTTTAGGGACGGAACAGTTCTTC.

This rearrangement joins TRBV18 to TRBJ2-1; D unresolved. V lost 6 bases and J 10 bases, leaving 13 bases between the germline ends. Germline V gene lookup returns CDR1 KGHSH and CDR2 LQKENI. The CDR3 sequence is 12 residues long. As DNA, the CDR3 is TGTGCCAGCTCCCTTTCTAGACTCGAGCAGTTCTTC. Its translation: CASSLSRLEQFF. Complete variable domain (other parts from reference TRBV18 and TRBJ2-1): NAGVMQNPRHLVRRRGQEARLRCSPMKGHSHVYWYRQLPEEGLKFMVYLQKENIIDESGMPKERFSAEFPKEGPSILRIQQVVRGDSAAYFCASSLSRLEQFFGPGTRLTVL.

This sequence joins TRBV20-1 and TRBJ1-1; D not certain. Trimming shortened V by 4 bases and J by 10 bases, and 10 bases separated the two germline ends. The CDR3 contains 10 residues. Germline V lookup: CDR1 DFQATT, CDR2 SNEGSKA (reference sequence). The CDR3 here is CSATGDGAFF. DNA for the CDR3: TGCAGTGCTACCGGGGATGGAGCTTTCTTT.

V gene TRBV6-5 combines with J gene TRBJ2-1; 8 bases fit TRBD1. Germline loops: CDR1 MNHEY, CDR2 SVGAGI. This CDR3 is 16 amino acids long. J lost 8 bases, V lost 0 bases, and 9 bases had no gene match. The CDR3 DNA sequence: TGTGCCAGCAGTTACTCGAAGCGACAGGGGCCCGATGAGCAGTTCTTC. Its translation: CASSYSKRQGPDEQFF.

CDR3 in amino acids: CASSLAPGQGFHEQYF. The CDR3 coding sequence is TGTGCCAGCAGCTTAGCGCCGGGACAGGGGTTCCACGAGCAGTACTTC. This chain uses TRBV7-9 with TRBJ2-7; 10 nucleotides line up with TRBD1. The CDR3 runs 16 residues. V was pared by 0 bases and J by 5 bases, with 7 bases of the junction left unmatched. Germline assignment: CDR1 SEHNR and CDR2 FQNEAQ (reference sequence).

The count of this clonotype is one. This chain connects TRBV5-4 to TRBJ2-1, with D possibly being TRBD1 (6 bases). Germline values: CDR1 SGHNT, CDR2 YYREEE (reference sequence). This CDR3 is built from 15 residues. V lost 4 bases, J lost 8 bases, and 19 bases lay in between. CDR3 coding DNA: TGTGCCAGCAGCATCCAGGTACAGGGTTTAGATGAGCAGTTCTTC. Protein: CASSIQVQGLDEQFF.

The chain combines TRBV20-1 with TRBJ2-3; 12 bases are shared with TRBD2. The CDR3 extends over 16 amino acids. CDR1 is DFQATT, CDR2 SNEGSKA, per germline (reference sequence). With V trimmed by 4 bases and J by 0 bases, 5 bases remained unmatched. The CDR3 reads CSATGLAGPSTDTQYF. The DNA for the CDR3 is TGCAGTGCTACCGGACTAGCGGGGCCTAGCACAGATACGCAGTATTTT.

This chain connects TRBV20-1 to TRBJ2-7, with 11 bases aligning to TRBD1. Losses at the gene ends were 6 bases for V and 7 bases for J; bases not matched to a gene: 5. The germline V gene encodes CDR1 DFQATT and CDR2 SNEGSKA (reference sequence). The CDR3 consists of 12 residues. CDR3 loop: CSAGTGGREQYF. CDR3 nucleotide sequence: TGCAGTGCCGGGACAGGGGGGAGGGAGCAGTACTTC.

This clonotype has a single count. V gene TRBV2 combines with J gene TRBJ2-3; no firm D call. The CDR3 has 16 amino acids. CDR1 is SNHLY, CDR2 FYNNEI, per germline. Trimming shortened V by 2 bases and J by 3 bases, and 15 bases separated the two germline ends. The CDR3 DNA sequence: TGTGCCAGCAGTGAATATTTTACCAAACAAACAGATACGCAGTATTTT. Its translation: CASSEYFTKQTDTQYF.

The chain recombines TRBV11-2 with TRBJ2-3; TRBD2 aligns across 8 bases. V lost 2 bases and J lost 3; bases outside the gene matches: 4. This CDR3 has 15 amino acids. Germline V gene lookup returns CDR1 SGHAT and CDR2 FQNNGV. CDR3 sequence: CASSLLGGETDTQYF. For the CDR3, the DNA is TGTGCCAGCAGCTTACTCGGGGGGGAAACAGATACGCAGTATTTT.

DNA for the CDR3: TGCAGTGCTCAGACAGAAATTTTGAACACTGAAGCTTTCTTT. Amino acids: CSAQTEILNTEAFF. The V and J genes are TRBV20-1 and TRBJ1-1, with D maybe TRBD1 (5 bases). This CDR3 comprises 14 residues. The V gene's germline CDR1 is DFQATT and CDR2 SNEGSKA (reference sequence). V was clipped by 5 bases and J by 0 bases, with 13 bases between them.

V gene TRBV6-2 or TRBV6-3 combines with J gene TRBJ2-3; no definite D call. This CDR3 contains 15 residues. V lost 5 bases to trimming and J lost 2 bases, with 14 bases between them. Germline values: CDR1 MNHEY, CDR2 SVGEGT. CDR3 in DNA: TGTGCCAGCAGTCTCTATATGGCCTCCACAGATACGCAGTATTTT. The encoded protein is CASSLYMASTDTQYF.

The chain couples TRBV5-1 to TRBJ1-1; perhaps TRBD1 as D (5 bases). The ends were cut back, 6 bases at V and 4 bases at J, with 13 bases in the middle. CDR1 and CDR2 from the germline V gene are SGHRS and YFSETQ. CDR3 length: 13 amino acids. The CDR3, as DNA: TGCGCCAGCAAGGATCAGGGAGGCACTGAAGCTTTCTTT. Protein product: CASKDQGGTEAFF.

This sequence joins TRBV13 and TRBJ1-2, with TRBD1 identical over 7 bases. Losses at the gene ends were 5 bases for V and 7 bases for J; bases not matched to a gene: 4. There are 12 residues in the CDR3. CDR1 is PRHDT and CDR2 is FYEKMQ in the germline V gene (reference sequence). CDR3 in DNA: TGTGCCAGCAGCCCGGGACAGAGTGGCTACACCTTC. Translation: CASSPGQSGYTF.

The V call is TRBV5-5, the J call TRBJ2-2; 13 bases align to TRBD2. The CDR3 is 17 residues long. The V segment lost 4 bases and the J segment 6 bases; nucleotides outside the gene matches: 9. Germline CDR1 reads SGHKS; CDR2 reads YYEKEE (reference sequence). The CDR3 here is CASSTYTSGGASGELFF. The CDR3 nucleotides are TGTGCCAGCAGCACCTATACTAGCGGGGGGGCCTCCGGGGAGCTGTTTTTT.

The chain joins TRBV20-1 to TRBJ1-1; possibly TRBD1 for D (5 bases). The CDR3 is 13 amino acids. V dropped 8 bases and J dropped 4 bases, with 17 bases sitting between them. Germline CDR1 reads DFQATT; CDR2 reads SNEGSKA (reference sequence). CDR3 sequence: CSRGRGRTTEAFF. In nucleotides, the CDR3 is TGCAGTAGAGGCCGGGGGAGGACCACTGAAGCTTTCTTT.